Below are 21 T cell receptor beta chains sequenced from a single sample in a study of Tregs in tolerant kidney transplant recipients. The repertoire was sequenced with immunoSEQ multiplex PCR; TCRdb's copy has only in-frame clones and lacks some. Found here are about 240,000 clones, roughly four fifths of them singletons; the top ten hold under 0.65%. Sequencing was done on a sample of CD4+ T cells from blood. The receptor set was obtained from a human donor in good health.

This clone has a handful of counts. The V and J genes are TRBV23-1 and TRBJ2-7; D is perhaps TRBD1 (5 bases). TRBV23-1 is an open reading frame whose function is uncertain. Trimming stripped 4 bases from V and 0 bases from J, with 13 bases between. The length of the CDR3 is 15 residues. The CDR3 bases are TGCGCCAGCAGTCTAATAGGGGATAGCTCCTACGAGCAGTACTTC. Protein sequence: CASSLIGDSSYEQYF.

This clone appeared a few times. CDR3 nucleotide sequence: TGTGCCAGCAGTGAAGCGGGGGACAGCTCCTACGAGCAGTACTTC. Residues: CASSEAGDSSYEQYF. The V call is TRBV6-1, the J call TRBJ2-7; 7 bases match TRBD1. CDR1 and CDR2 from the germline V gene are MNHNS and SASEGT. CDR3 length: 15 amino acids. The ends lost 0 bases at V and 0 bases at J; junction bases unmatched: 2.

The chain has TRBV5-1 and TRBJ1-2; 8 bases fit TRBD1. Germline V gene data show CDR1 as SGHRS and CDR2 as YFSETQ. CDR3 length: 14 residues. The V and J ends lost 3 bases and 7 bases, in that order; junction bases with no gene match: 8. The CDR3 sequence: CASSSQGAGRGYTF. CDR3 nucleotide sequence: TGCGCCAGCAGCTCCCAGGGGGCTGGTCGTGGCTACACCTTC.

This chain connects TRBV10-3 to TRBJ2-7; no clear D gene. CDR1 ENHRY and CDR2 SYGVKD come from the germline V gene. Trimming left V 2 bases short and J 2 bases short, with 13 bases between. The CDR3 sequence is 15 residues long. The CDR3 DNA reads as TGTGCCATCAGTGAGATCGTAGGATACCCCTACGAGCAGTACTTC. This sequence encodes CAISEIVGYPYEQYF.

The V call is TRBV9, the J call TRBJ2-3; 14 positions agree with TRBD2. The CDR3 contains 18 residues. Trimming at V came to 3 bases and at J to 1 base, leaving 7 bases not matched to a gene. Germline values: CDR1 SGDLS, CDR2 YYNGEE. CDR3 DNA: TGTGCCAGCAGCGCGGGACTAGCGGGAGTTGGGGGCACAGATACGCAGTATTTT. The encoded protein is CASSAGLAGVGGTDTQYF.

J is TRBJ2-5 and V is TRBV29-1, with D perhaps matching TRBD1 (6 bases). Germline V lookup: CDR1 SQVTM, CDR2 ANQGSEA. The CDR3 contains 14 residues. V lost 7 bases to trimming and J lost 4 bases, with 19 bases between them. The CDR3 coding sequence is TGCAGCGCCCCCCGCAGGGGTCGGGGAGAGACCCAGTACTTC. Residues: CSAPRRGRGETQYF. The full variable domain, completed using reference TRBV29-1 and TRBJ2-5, is SAVISQKPSRDICQRGTSLTIQCQVDSQVTMMFWYRQQPGQSLTLIATANQGSEATYESGFVIDKFPISRPNLTFSTLTVSNMSPEDSSIYLCSAPRRGRGETQYFGPGTRLLVL.

The chain has TRBV5-4 and TRBJ1-2; D unresolved. V was clipped by 6 bases and J by 2 bases, with 17 bases between them. The CDR3 has 15 amino acids. CDR1 is SGHNT and CDR2 is YYREEE in the germline V gene (reference sequence). The DNA of the CDR3 is TGTGCCAGCACCACTGACCCAGGATCCAACTATGGCTACACCTTC. It encodes CASTTDPGSNYGYTF.

V gene TRBV7-9 combines with J gene TRBJ2-5; D gene unclear. This CDR3 comprises 14 residues. The germline V gene has CDR1 SEHNR and CDR2 FQNEAQ (reference sequence). Trimming took 0 bases from V and 1 from J, leaving 6 bases between them. CDR3 sequence: CASSLAGFQETQYF. The CDR3 DNA sequence: TGTGCCAGCAGCTTAGCGGGTTTCCAAGAGACCCAGTACTTC.

This rearrangement joins TRBV30 to TRBJ2-3, with D unresolved. Trimming pared 5 bases from V and 6 bases from J, leaving 6 bases between. The CDR3 length is 10 residues. Germline V CDR1 and CDR2: GTSNPN, SVGIG (reference sequence). The CDR3 spells CAWGHDTQYF. The CDR3, as DNA: TGTGCCTGGGGGCACGATACGCAGTATTTT.

V gene TRBV5-1 combines with J gene TRBJ1-5; 7 nucleotides match TRBD1. Looked up from germline, CDR1 is SGHRS and CDR2 is YFSETQ. CDR3 length equals 14 residues. V gave up 2 bases and J gave up 2 bases; unmatched junction bases: 1. CDR3: CASSFTGGNQPQHF. DNA of the CDR3: TGCGCCAGCAGCTTCACAGGGGGCAATCAGCCCCAGCATTTT.

Concerning this clone: The junction and the germline gene differ at one end; a read error may be behind it. Other nucleotide sequences in the sample specify the same CDR3. The gene calls are TRBV6-1 and TRBJ1-3; D not resolved. The germline gives CDR1 MNHNS, CDR2 SASEGT. The CDR3 covers 14 residues. The CDR3 nucleotides read TGTGCCAGCAGCGAAGCGTGGGGAGGGAACACCATATATTTT. It is translated as CASSEAWGGNTIYF.

The chain uses TRBV5-8 and TRBJ1-4, with a possible D match to TRBD1 (5 bases). The CDR3 is 18 residues long. CDR1 SGHTS and CDR2 YDEGEE come from the germline V gene. V lost 4 bases and J 0 bases, leaving 19 bases between the germline ends. CDR3 coding DNA: TGTGCCAGCAGCCCCTTCGCAGGGTCGCAGGCAACTAATGAAAAACTGTTTTTT. It translates to CASSPFAGSQATNEKLFF.

The chain employs TRBV5-1 and TRBJ1-1; 7 nucleotides agree with TRBD1. The trim removed 6 bases at V and 2 bases at J, leaving 25 bases unmatched. Germline CDR1 reads SGHRS; CDR2 reads YFSETQ. The CDR3 has 20 residues. The CDR3 is CASNVDWRGIRQGFNTEAFF. CDR3 nucleotides: TGCGCCAGCAACGTGGATTGGCGGGGGATTCGACAGGGCTTCAACACTGAAGCTTTCTTT.

This rearrangement joins TRBV7-2 to TRBJ2-2; 9 nucleotides line up with TRBD2. Per the germline V gene, CDR1 is SGHTA and CDR2 is FQGNSA. The CDR3 consists of 17 residues. Unmatched junction bases numbered 9, after V lost 2 bases and J lost 5 bases. In nucleotides, the CDR3 is TGTGCCAGCAGCTTAACTTTGCTAGCGGGACAAACCGGGGAGCTGTTTTTT. Its protein product is CASSLTLLAGQTGELFF.

The V call is TRBV18, the J call TRBJ2-1; D is undetermined. Trimming took 3 bases from V and 7 from J, leaving 7 bases between them. The CDR3 is made up of 12 amino acids. CDR1 KGHSH and CDR2 LQKENI come from the germline V gene. The chain's CDR3 is CASSPEINEQFF. As DNA, the CDR3 is TGTGCCAGCTCACCCGAGATAAATGAGCAGTTCTTC.

The rearrangement joins TRBV29-1 to TRBJ1-3; TRBD1 matches at 9 bases. This CDR3 region has 17 residues. Germline V lookup: CDR1 SQVTM, CDR2 ANQGSEA. V was clipped by 1 base and J by 2 bases; unmatched bases: 9. The CDR3 loop reads CSVEGSAGQGTGNTIYF. DNA for the CDR3: TGCAGCGTTGAAGGAAGTGCAGGACAGGGGACTGGAAACACCATATATTTT. Supplemented by reference TRBV29-1 and TRBJ1-3, the full variable domain reads SAVISQKPSRDICQRGTSLTIQCQVDSQVTMMFWYRQQPGQSLTLIATANQGSEATYESGFVIDKFPISRPNLTFSTLTVSNMSPEDSSIYLCSVEGSAGQGTGNTIYFGEGSWLTVV.

The gene calls are TRBV28 and TRBJ2-2; D may be TRBD1 or TRBD2 (5 bases each). The germline CDR1 and CDR2 sequences are MDHEN and SYDVKM. CDR3 length: 14 amino acids. V lost 3 bases to trimming and J lost 3 bases, with 8 bases between them. CDR3 region: CASSFGTDTGELFF. CDR3 in DNA: TGTGCCAGCAGTTTTGGGACCGACACCGGGGAGCTGTTTTTT.

This chain joins TRBV5-1 and TRBJ2-3; no firm D call. CDR1 is SGHRS and CDR2 is YFSETQ in the germline V gene. The CDR3 runs to 15 residues. V gave up 0 bases and J gave up 4 bases, with 12 bases separating them. The CDR3 DNA reads TGCGCCAGCAGCTTGGTTGGTGGTGGTGCAGATACGCAGTATTTT. Protein sequence: CASSLVGGGADTQYF.

This rearrangement joins TRBV15 to TRBJ2-3; tentatively, D is TRBD1 (5 bases). From germline, CDR1 is LNHNV and CDR2 YYDKDF (reference sequence). The CDR3 consists of 15 residues. Trimming pared 6 bases from V and 3 bases from J, leaving 16 bases between. The CDR3 nucleotides read TGTGCCACCAGTCGCGGACAAGGTGATACAGATACGCAGTATTTT. Its protein is CATSRGQGDTDTQYF.

The rearrangement uses TRBV18 and TRBJ2-1, with TRBD2 matching over 10 bases. Per germline, CDR1 KGHSH and CDR2 LQKENI. Unmatched junction bases numbered 13, after V lost 6 bases and J lost 8 bases. The CDR3 contains 16 residues. CDR3 nucleotide sequence: TGTGCCAGCTCGCCTTCCCTAGCGGGAGTGACGGATGAGCAGTTCTTC. Its protein is CASSPSLAGVTDEQFF. The whole variable domain, filled in from reference TRBV18 and TRBJ2-1, reads NAGVMQNPRHLVRRRGQEARLRCSPMKGHSHVYWYRQLPEEGLKFMVYLQKENIIDESGMPKERFSAEFPKEGPSILRIQQVVRGDSAAYFCASSPSLAGVTDEQFFGPGTRLTVL.

The chain is built from TRBV2 and TRBJ2-1; D is uncertain. The CDR3 has 15 residues. Germline-derived CDR1 and CDR2 are SNHLY and FYNNEI. Trimming took 8 bases from V and 5 from J, leaving 19 bases between them. CDR3 sequence reads: CASRPLGLENNEQFF. CDR3 nucleotides: TGTGCCAGCCGGCCTTTAGGGCTAGAAAACAATGAGCAGTTCTTC.